Reported below is one T cell receptor (beta chain). Its antigen is not identified. The data originate from a study of T-cell memory formation after mild COVID-19. Study details: Largely donor-specific sequence clusters came from a couple of donors. Findings of the study overall: Clones shrinking from day 15 to 85 showed even CD4/CD8 mixes; later expanders tilted CD4+. Pre-infection memory held some responding clones, suggesting pre-existing cross-reactive T cells responded. CD4+ contracting clones were mainly CM and EM; CD8+ ones, EMRA.

The CDR3 contains 16 residues. V shed 5 bases and J shed 3 bases, with 18 bases lying between them. The germline V gene encodes CDR1 KGHDR and CDR2 SFDVKD. TCRdb independently ran MiXCR on the 5' RACE reads; one entry per CDR3 protein. The sample lists approximately 150,000 distinct CDR3 sequences, 14% occurring once. The chain is built from TRBV24-1 and TRBJ1-1; D remains unclear. The clonotype comes from an adult woman who had mild COVID-19 (a few samples of this study predate the infection). Cell type and time point are not known. The sample taken for sequencing was PBMCs or a T cell subset sorted from them (not recorded which). This chain's CDR3 is CATSAARGGRDTEAFF. Written as DNA, the CDR3 is TGTGCCACCAGTGCGGCCCGGGGTGGTAGGGACACTGAAGCTTTCTTT.